This T cell receptor (beta chain) was documented in a study of shared clonotypes between healthy human individuals. Here immunoSEQ multiplex PCR was the method, and the copy in TCRdb shows in-frame clones only, minus some. The repertoire holds roughly 1 million clones, with around 76% as singletons. The table lists this clone with a few counts. V lost 5 bases, J lost 2 bases, and 4 bases stayed unmatched. This CDR3 comprises 14 residues. Germline V lookup: CDR1 SGHVS, CDR2 FNYEAQ. The sequence was obtained from a man in his late teens or twenties in good health. Sequences were obtained from memory CD4+ T cells sorted from blood. Subset of the sample: CD45RA-negative fraction. This chain connects TRBV7-6 to TRBJ2-3; 7 bases match TRBD1. The CDR3 loop reads CASSPGTATDTQYF. CDR3 DNA: TGTGCCAGCAGCCCCGGGACAGCCACAGATACGCAGTATTTT.